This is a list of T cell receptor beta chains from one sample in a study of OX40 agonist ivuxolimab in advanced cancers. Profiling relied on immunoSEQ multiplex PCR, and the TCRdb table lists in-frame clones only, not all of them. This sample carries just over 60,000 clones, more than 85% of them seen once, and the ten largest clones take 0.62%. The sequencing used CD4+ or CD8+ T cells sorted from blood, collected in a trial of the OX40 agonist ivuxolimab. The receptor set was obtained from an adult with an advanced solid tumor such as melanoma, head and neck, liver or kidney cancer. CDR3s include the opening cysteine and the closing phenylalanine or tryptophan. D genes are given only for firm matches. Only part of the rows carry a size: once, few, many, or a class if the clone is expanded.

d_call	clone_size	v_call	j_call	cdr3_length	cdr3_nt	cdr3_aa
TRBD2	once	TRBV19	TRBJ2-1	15	TGTGCCAGTACCCTGGGGAGCGGGGGGGCCTATGAGCAGTTCTTC	CASTLGSGGAYEQFF
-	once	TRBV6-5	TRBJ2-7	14	TGTGCCAGCAGTCCCCAGACGTTCTCCTACGAGCAGTACTTC	CASSPQTFSYEQYF
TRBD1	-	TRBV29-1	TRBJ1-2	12	TGCAGCGTCGCCCAGGGGGACTATGGCTACACCTTC	CSVAQGDYGYTF
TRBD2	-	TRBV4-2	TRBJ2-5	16	TGTGCCAGCAGCCAAGGTCCCACTAGCGGGGGAGAGACCCAGTACTTC	CASSQGPTSGGETQYF
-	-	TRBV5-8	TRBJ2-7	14	TGTGCCAGCAGCTTGATCGGGGGAGGATACGAGCAGTACTTC	CASSLIGGGYEQYF
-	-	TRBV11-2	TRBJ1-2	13	TGTGCCAGCAGCATAGACAGAGGCTATGGCTACACCTTC	CASSIDRGYGYTF
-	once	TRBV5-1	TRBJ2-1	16	TGCGCCAGCAGCTTGGGGGACGGGGGAGAAAACAATGAGCAGTTCTTC	CASSLGDGGENNEQFF
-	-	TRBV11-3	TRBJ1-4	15	TGTGCCAGCAGCTCCGATCGGACGTGGAGTGAAAAACTGTTTTTT	CASSSDRTWSEKLFF
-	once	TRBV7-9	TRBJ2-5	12	TGTGCCAGCAGCCTCCAAGGAGAAACCCAGTACTTC	CASSLQGETQYF
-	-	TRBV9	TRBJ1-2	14	TGTGCCAGCAGCGTAGCTGTAGTAAACTATGGCTACACCTTC	CASSVAVVNYGYTF
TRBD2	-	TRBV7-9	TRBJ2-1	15	TGTGCCAGCAGCTTAGAGCGGGGGGCCTACAATGAGCAGTTCTTC	CASSLERGAYNEQFF
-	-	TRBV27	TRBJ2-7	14	TGTGCCAGCAGTCCTAGCAGAGGGCCCTACGAGCAGTACTTC	CASSPSRGPYEQYF
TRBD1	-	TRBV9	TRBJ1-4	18	TGTGCCAGCAGTGACTCAGGGGGCGCCGCGGCTGGGGGTGGCGGACTGTTTTTT	CASSDSGGAAAGGGGLFF
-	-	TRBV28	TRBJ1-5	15	TGTGCCAGCAGTCCCCGGGGGCCGAGCAATCAGCCCCAGCATTTT	CASSPRGPSNQPQHF
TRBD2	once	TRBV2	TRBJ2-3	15	TGTGCCAGCAGGGGACTAGCGGGAGGGACAGATACGCAGTATTTT	CASRGLAGGTDTQYF
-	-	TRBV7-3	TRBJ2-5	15	TGTGCCAGCAGCGTAAATGGGCGGACCCAAGAGACCCAGTACTTC	CASSVNGRTQETQYF